This TCR beta chain appears in the sequencing data of a study of cytomegalovirus exposure and HLA in healthy donors. The germline V and J ends were trimmed by 0 bases and 3 bases, with 16 bases remaining between them. The CDR3 has 16 amino acids. CDR1 SGHDT and CDR2 YYEEEE come from the germline V gene. Primers: 60 Vbeta forward and 13 Jbeta reverse. The protocol was immunoSEQ multiplex PCR, while the TCRdb copy is restricted to in-frame clones and leaves out a portion. The profile shows 110,000 or so clones, about 86% of them singletons. Sequenced: PBMCs. This clonotype was sampled from a woman aged 25-40 years in good health and CMV-seronegative. The rearrangement joins TRBV5-6 to TRBJ2-7; perhaps TRBD2 as D (5 bases). CDR3 sequence: CASSLALGVLNYEQYF. The CDR3 DNA follows: TGTGCCAGCAGCTTGGCCCTCGGGGTTCTGAACTACGAGCAGTACTTC. The full variable domain, in which reference TRBV5-6 and TRBJ2-7 provide the parts outside the CDR3, is DAGVTQSPTHLIKTRGQQVTLRCSPKSGHDTVSWYQQALGQGPQFIFQYYEEEERQRGNFPDRFSGHQFPNYSSELNVNALLLGDSALYLCASSLALGVLNYEQYFGPGTRLTVT.